Listed below are T cell receptor beta chains from one sample, sequenced in a study of blood T cell repertoires in COVID-19. Libraries were prepared by immunoSEQ multiplex PCR; TCRdb keeps only in-frame clonotypes and omits some of them. Found here are 120,000 or so clones, 80% to 90% of them singletons; the top ten hold over 5%. The sequenced material came from peripheral blood. The receptor source for this set is a man at least 80 years old with active or convalescent COVID-19. The CDR3 runs from the conserved cysteine through the conserved F or W. D genes are given only for firm matches. Clone sizes are given selectively: once, few, many, or a class where the clone is expanded.

NA	TRBJ1-1	NA	TRBV28	CASRRYTEAFF	TGTGCCAGCAGACGGTACACTGAAGCTTTCTTT
TRBD2	TRBJ2-5	few	TRBV7-2	CASSLAWLAGGPETQYF	TGTGCCAGCAGCTTAGCGTGGCTAGCGGGGGGGCCAGAGACCCAGTACTTC
NA	TRBJ1-2	NA	TRBV12-3/TRBV12-4	CASSLVFGGRYTF	TGTGCCAGCAGTTTAGTTTTCGGTGGGCGCTACACCTTC
NA	TRBJ2-3	NA	TRBV18	CASSPVPGSDTQYF	TGTGCCAGCTCACCGGTTCCAGGGTCAGATACGCAGTATTTT
TRBD2	TRBJ2-5	NA	TRBV5-1	CASSPRSGLAFGETQYF	TGCGCCAGCAGCCCGCGGTCGGGACTAGCGTTTGGGGAGACCCAGTACTTC
NA	TRBJ2-7	NA	TRBV11-2	CASSLGGPSYEQYF	TGTGCCAGCAGCTTAGGGGGCCCCTCCTACGAGCAGTACTTC
TRBD1	TRBJ1-4	once	TRBV4-1	CASSQIQGATNEKLFF	TGCGCCAGCAGCCAAATTCAGGGGGCAACTAATGAAAAACTGTTTTTT
NA	TRBJ2-2	NA	TRBV14	CASSQGGPGELFF	TGTGCCAGCAGCCAAGGTGGGCCTGGGGAGCTGTTTTTT
NA	TRBJ1-4	NA	TRBV27	CASSPQTGLNEKLFF	TGTGCCAGCAGTCCCCAAACAGGGCTTAATGAAAAACTGTTTTTT
NA	TRBJ1-6	once	TRBV4-3	CASSQDRGLINSPLHF	TGCGCCAGCAGCCAAGATCGAGGGCTGATTAATTCACCCCTCCACTTT
NA	TRBJ2-3	NA	TRBV9	CASSVGGGAPDTQYF	TGTGCCAGCAGCGTCGGTGGGGGGGCCCCAGATACGCAGTATTTT
NA	TRBJ1-6	NA	TRBV19	CASSIDPSGYNSPLHF	TGTGCCAGTAGTATTGACCCATCGGGGTATAATTCACCCCTCCACTTT
TRBD1	TRBJ1-4	NA	TRBV19	CASNTQGAAATNEKLFF	TGTGCCAGTAATACCCAGGGGGCCGCGGCAACTAATGAAAAACTGTTTTTT
TRBD1	TRBJ1-4	NA	TRBV27	CASSLLTGLREKLFF	TGTGCCAGCAGTTTATTGACAGGGCTGAGAGAAAAACTGTTTTTT
NA	TRBJ1-1	NA	TRBV7-9	CASSLDPPGTEAFF	TGTGCCAGCAGCCTGGACCCACCGGGGACTGAAGCTTTCTTT
NA	TRBJ2-2	few	TRBV14	CASSLSLVGELFF	TGTGCCAGCAGCCTGAGTCTCGTCGGGGAGCTGTTTTTT
TRBD1	TRBJ2-2	NA	TRBV27	CASSSSDRAMAGELFF	TGTGCCAGCAGTTCCTCCGACAGGGCGATGGCCGGGGAGCTGTTTTTT
NA	TRBJ2-7	NA	TRBV28	CASSEFPSSYEQYF	TGTGCCAGCAGTGAGTTCCCGAGCTCCTACGAGCAGTACTTC
NA	TRBJ1-5	NA	TRBV10-3	CAISDRGDNQPQHF	TGTGCCATCAGTGACAGGGGAGACAATCAGCCCCAGCATTTT
TRBD2	TRBJ2-3	NA	TRBV15	CATSSRGLTAADTQYF	TGTGCCACCAGCAGTAGGGGACTAACCGCCGCAGATACGCAGTATTTT
NA	TRBJ2-4	NA	TRBV6-6	CASSYGGDDNIQYF	TGTGCCAGCAGTTACGGAGGGGATGACAACATTCAGTACTTC
TRBD1	TRBJ1-2	NA	TRBV9	CASSVGVEGAYGYTF	TGTGCCAGCAGCGTAGGGGTTGAGGGGGCCTATGGCTACACCTTC
NA	TRBJ1-3	NA	TRBV19	CASTDRSSGNTIYF	TGTGCCAGTACCGACAGATCCTCTGGAAACACCATATATTTT
NA	TRBJ2-2	NA	TRBV5-1	CASSLDWPGELFF	TGCGCCAGCAGCTTGGATTGGCCCGGGGAGCTGTTTTTT
NA	TRBJ2-5	NA	TRBV29-1	CSVEAVQETQYF	TGCAGCGTTGAGGCTGTGCAAGAGACCCAGTACTTC
NA	TRBJ1-4	NA	TRBV5-4	CATRGKDNEKLFF	TGTGCCACTAGGGGGAAAGATAATGAAAAACTGTTTTTT
NA	TRBJ1-2	NA	TRBV30	CAWRAREPNYGYTF	TGTGCCTGGAGAGCCAGGGAACCGAACTATGGCTACACCTTC
NA	TRBJ1-1	once	TRBV2	CASSSQGNTEAFF	TGTGCCAGCAGTAGTCAGGGGAACACTGAAGCTTTCTTT
TRBD2	TRBJ2-2	NA	TRBV6-4	CASSPKPSGGTNTGELFF	TGTGCCAGCAGCCCGAAGCCTAGCGGGGGTACGAACACCGGGGAGCTGTTTTTT
TRBD2	TRBJ2-7	NA	TRBV2	CASSLPSGGSLYEQYF	TGTGCCAGCAGCCTACCTAGCGGGGGGTCTCTGTACGAGCAGTACTTC
TRBD2	TRBJ2-5	NA	TRBV7-9	CASGGRQETQYF	TGTGCCTCGGGGGGGCGGCAAGAGACCCAGTACTTC
TRBD2	TRBJ2-2	NA	TRBV19	CASRGTSGGAGELFF	TGTGCCAGTAGAGGGACTAGCGGGGGGGCCGGGGAGCTGTTTTTT
TRBD1	TRBJ2-7	many	TRBV7-9	CASSNPVGTGGEQYF	TGTGCCAGCAGCAACCCGGTGGGGACAGGGGGCGAGCAGTACTTC
NA	TRBJ1-2	NA	TRBV5-6	CASSLAGFGGYTF	TGTGCCAGCAGCTTGGCGGGGTTCGGTGGCTACACCTTC
TRBD2	TRBJ2-3	NA	TRBV2	CASRRLAGGSDTQYF	TGTGCCAGCCGTAGACTAGCGGGGGGATCGGATACGCAGTATTTT
TRBD1	TRBJ2-7	NA	TRBV10-3	CATDKGGQGSYEQYF	TGTGCCACTGACAAGGGGGGACAGGGTTCCTACGAGCAGTACTTC
NA	TRBJ2-5	NA	TRBV11-1	CASSLGGKETQYF	TGTGCCAGCAGCTTAGGAGGGAAAGAGACCCAGTACTTC
TRBD1	TRBJ1-1	NA	TRBV5-4	CASSLGGQETEAFF	TGTGCCAGCAGCTTGGGGGGACAGGAGACTGAAGCTTTCTTT
NA	TRBJ1-2	once	TRBV5-1	CASSLTPGNYGYTF	TGCGCCAGCAGCTTAACGCCAGGGAACTATGGCTACACCTTC
NA	TRBJ2-3	NA	TRBV19	CASSIGLLGGLTDTQYF	TGTGCCAGTAGTATAGGACTCCTGGGGGGGCTCACAGATACGCAGTATTTT
TRBD2	TRBJ2-4	NA	TRBV7-2	CASSLAPGTSGGWWYF	TGTGCCAGCAGCTTAGCCCCCGGGACTAGCGGGGGGTGGTGGTACTTC
TRBD2	TRBJ2-5	NA	TRBV2	CASRHPGLGRETQYF	TGTGCCAGCAGACATCCGGGACTAGGTCGAGAGACCCAGTACTTC
NA	TRBJ2-2	NA	TRBV19	CASSPLTDHGELFF	TGTGCCAGTAGCCCCCTGACAGATCACGGGGAGCTGTTTTTT
TRBD1	TRBJ1-1	NA	TRBV11-2	CASSPSGTGTFEAFF	TGTGCCAGCAGCCCATCCGGGACAGGGACTTTTGAAGCTTTCTTT
NA	TRBJ2-6	NA	TRBV27	CAIGAGAGANVLTF	TGTGCCATCGGGGCAGGGGCTGGGGCCAACGTCCTGACTTTC
NA	TRBJ1-3	NA	TRBV27	CASSLIGGASGGNTIYF	TGTGCCAGCAGTTTAATTGGGGGGGCTTCAGGTGGAAACACCATATATTTT
TRBD1	TRBJ2-3	NA	TRBV19	CASSTTGGLGDTQYF	TGTGCCAGTAGTACGACAGGGGGCCTAGGAGATACGCAGTATTTT
NA	TRBJ2-5	few	TRBV29-1	CSVDLTGGQETQYF	TGCAGCGTTGACTTAACCGGAGGCCAAGAGACCCAGTACTTC
NA	TRBJ2-7	NA	TRBV15	CATSRSDISYEQYF	TGTGCCACCAGCAGATCGGACATCTCCTACGAGCAGTACTTC
TRBD2	TRBJ2-5	NA	TRBV5-4	CASSLGGGGRETQYF	TGTGCCAGCAGCTTGGGGGGCGGGGGTCGGGAGACCCAGTACTTC
NA	TRBJ1-2	NA	TRBV28	CASTNRNYGYTF	TGTGCCAGCACTAACAGAAACTATGGCTACACCTTC
TRBD1	TRBJ2-7	once	TRBV10-3	CAISDGLAGTGRSYEQYF	TGTGCCATCAGTGATGGATTGGCCGGGACAGGGAGGTCCTACGAGCAGTACTTC